This T cell receptor (beta chain) was captured in a study of blood T cell repertoires in COVID-19. Study information: In each case, the material was cDNA or gDNA derived from T cells, B-cell-depleted T cells, or PBMCs.

Germline V CDR1 and CDR2: LGHDT, YNNKEL (reference sequence). The CDR3 sequence is 15 residues long. The junction had 6 bases not matched to a gene; V was cut back by 4 bases and J by 4 bases. Data came from immunoSEQ multiplex PCR; TCRdb stores just in-frame clones and leaves some out. The sample holds roughly 140,000 clones; approximately 90% are singletons and the top ten take 3.5% to 5.5%. Input material: peripheral blood. The TCR sequence derives from a woman in her forties with acute or convalescent COVID-19. The chain recombines TRBV3-1 (or the pseudogene TRBV3-2) with TRBJ2-1; TRBD2 agrees at 8 bases. For the CDR3, the DNA is TGTGCCAGCAGCCCCGCGGGGACTAGTTACAATGAGCAGTTCTTC. This translates into CASSPAGTSYNEQFF.